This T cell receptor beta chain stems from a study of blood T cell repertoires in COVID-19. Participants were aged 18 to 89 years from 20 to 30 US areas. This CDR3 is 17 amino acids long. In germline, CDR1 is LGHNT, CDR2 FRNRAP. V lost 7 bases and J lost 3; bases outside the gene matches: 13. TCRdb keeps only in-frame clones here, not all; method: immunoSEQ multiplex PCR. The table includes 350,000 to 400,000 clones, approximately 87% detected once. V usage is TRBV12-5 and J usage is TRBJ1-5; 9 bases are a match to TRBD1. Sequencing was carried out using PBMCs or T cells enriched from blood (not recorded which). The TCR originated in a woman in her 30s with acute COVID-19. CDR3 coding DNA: TGTGCTAGTGCATTCTTAGCCGGGACAGGGATCAATCAGCCCCAGCATTTT. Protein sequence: CASAFLAGTGINQPQHF.